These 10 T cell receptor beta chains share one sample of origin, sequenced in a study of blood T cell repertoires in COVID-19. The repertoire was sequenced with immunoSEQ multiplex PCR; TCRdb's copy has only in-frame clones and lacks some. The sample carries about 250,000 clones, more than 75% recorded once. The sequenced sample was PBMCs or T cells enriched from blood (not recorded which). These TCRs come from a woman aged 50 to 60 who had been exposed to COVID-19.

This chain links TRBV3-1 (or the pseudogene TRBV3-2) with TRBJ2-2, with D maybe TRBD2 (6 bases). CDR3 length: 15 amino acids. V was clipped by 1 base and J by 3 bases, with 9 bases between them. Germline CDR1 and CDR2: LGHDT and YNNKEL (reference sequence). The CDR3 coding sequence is TGTGCCAGCAGCCAAGGGAGGGCGGACACCGGGGAGCTGTTTTTT. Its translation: CASSQGRADTGELFF.

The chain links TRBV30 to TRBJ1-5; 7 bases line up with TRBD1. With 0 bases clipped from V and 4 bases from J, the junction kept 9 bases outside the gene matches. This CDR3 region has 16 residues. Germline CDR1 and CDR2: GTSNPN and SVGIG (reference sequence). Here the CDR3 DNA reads TGTGCCTGGAGTGTACCAGGGGGGCGCGGGAATCAGCCCCAGCATTTT. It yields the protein CAWSVPGGRGNQPQHF.

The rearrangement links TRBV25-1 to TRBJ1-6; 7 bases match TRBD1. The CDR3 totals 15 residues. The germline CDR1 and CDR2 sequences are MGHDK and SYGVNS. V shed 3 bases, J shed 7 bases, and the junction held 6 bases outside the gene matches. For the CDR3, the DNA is TGTGCCAGCAGTGACCGGGACAGATTGAATTCACCCCTCCACTTT. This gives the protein CASSDRDRLNSPLHF.

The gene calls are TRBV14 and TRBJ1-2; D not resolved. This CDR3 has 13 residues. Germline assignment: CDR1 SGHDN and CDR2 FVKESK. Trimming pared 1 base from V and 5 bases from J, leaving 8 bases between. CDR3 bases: TGTGCCAGCAGCCAAGCCGGGGTTTATGGCTACACCTTC. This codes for CASSQAGVYGYTF.

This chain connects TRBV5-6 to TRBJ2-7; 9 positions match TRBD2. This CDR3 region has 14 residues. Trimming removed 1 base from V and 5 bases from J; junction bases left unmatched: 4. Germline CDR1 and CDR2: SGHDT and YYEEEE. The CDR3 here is CASSLLAGGNEQYF. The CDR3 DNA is TGTGCCAGCAGCTTGCTGGCGGGGGGGAACGAGCAGTACTTC.

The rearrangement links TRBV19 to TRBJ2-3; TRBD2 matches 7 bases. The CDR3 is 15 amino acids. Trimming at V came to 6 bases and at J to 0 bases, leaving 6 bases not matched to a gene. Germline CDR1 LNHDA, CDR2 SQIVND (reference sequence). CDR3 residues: CASSSPGLSTDTQYF. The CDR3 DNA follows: TGTGCCAGTAGCTCCCCGGGACTAAGCACAGATACGCAGTATTTT.

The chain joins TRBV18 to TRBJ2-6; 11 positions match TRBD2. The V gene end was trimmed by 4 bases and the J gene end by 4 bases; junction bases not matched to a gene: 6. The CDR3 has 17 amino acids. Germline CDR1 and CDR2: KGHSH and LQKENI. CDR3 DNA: TGTGCCAGCTCACTTAGCGGGGGGGCCGCCGGGGCCAACGTCCTGACTTTC. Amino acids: CASSLSGGAAGANVLTF.

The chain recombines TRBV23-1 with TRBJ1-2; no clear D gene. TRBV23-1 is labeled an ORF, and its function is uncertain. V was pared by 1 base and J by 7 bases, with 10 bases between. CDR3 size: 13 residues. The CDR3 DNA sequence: TGCGCCAGCAGTCAATGGCATTTACCTGGCTACACCTTC. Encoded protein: CASSQWHLPGYTF.

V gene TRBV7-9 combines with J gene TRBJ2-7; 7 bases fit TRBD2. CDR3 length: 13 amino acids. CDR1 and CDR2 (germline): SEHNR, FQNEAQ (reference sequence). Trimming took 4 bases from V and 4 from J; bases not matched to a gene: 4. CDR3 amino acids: CASSWGGLYEQYF. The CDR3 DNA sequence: TGTGCCAGCAGCTGGGGGGGACTTTACGAGCAGTACTTC.

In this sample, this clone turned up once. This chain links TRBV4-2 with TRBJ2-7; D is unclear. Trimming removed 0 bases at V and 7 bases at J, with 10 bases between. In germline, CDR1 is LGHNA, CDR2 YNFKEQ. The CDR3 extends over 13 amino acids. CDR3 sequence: CASSQDTAREQYF. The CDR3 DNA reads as TGTGCCAGCAGCCAAGATACTGCCCGGGAGCAGTACTTC.